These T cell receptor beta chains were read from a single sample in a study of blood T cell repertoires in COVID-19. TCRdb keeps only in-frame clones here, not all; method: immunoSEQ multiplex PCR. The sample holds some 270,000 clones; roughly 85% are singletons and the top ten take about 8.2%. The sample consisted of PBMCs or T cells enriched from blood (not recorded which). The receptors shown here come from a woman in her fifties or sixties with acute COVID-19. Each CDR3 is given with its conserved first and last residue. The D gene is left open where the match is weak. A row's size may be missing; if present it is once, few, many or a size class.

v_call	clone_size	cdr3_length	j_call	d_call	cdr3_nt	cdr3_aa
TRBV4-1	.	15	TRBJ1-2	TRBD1	TGCGCCAGCAGCCAAGTACTGACAGGGGGGCATGGCTACACCTTC	CASSQVLTGGHGYTF
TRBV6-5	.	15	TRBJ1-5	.	TGTGCCAGCAGTTACTCTAGCAGGGCGAATCAGCCCCAGCATTTT	CASSYSSRANQPQHF
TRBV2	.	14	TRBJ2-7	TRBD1	TGTGCCAGCAGGAGGGGGACAGGTCAGGACGAGCAGTACTTC	CASRRGTGQDEQYF
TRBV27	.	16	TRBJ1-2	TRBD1	TGTGCCAGCAGTTGGGGGGGGACAGGGAAAAACTATGGCTACACCTTC	CASSWGGTGKNYGYTF
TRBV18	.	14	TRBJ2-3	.	TGTGCCAGCTCACCGGGGACTAGCACAGATACGCAGTATTTT	CASSPGTSTDTQYF
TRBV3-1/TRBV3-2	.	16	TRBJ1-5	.	TGTGCCAGCAGCCAAAACCCCGGGGGGACCAATCAGCCCCAGCATTTT	CASSQNPGGTNQPQHF
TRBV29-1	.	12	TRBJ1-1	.	TGCAGCGTTGAGGCGGCCGCGAGGGAAGCTTTCTTT	CSVEAAAREAFF
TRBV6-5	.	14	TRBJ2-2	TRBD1	TGTGCCAGCTGCCCGACAGGGGTTACCGGGGAGCTGTTTTTT	CASCPTGVTGELFF
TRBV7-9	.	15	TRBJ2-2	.	TGTGCCAGCAGCCCCCGGGACTGGAGGACCGGGGAGCTGTTTTTT	CASSPRDWRTGELFF
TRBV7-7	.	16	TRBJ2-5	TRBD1	TGTGCCAGCAGCGTTACCGGGGACAGGGGGGGAGAGACCCAGTACTTC	CASSVTGDRGGETQYF
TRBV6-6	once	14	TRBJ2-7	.	TGTGCCAGCTCGACAGGATCAATCCCCTACGAGCAGTACTTC	CASSTGSIPYEQYF
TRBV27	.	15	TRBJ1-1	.	TGTGCCAGCAGTTTCCGACAGGCTGGGTACACTGAAGCTTTCTTT	CASSFRQAGYTEAFF
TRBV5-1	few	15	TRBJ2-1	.	TGCGCCAGCAGCTTGGCAGGCCAAATAAACAATGAGCAGTTCTTC	CASSLAGQINNEQFF
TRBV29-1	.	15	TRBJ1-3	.	TGCAGCGTCGTAACGGGAACGGGCTCTGGAAACACCATATATTTT	CSVVTGTGSGNTIYF
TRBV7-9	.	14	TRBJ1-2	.	TGTGCCAGCAGCCTCCGACAGATTCGCTATGGCTACACCTTC	CASSLRQIRYGYTF
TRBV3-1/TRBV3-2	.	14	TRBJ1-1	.	TGTGCCAGCAGCCAAGAGGGAGCCATCACTGAAGCTTTCTTT	CASSQEGAITEAFF
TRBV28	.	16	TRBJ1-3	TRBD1	TGTGCCAGCAGTTTGCCCACAGACAGGGTAGGAAACACCATATATTTT	CASSLPTDRVGNTIYF
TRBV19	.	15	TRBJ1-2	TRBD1	TGTGCCAGTAGTCCCCTGACAGGGGCGACAGATGGCTACACCTTC	CASSPLTGATDGYTF
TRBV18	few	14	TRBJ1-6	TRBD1	TGTGCCAGCTCACCGACAGGGATTAATTCACCCCTCCACTTT	CASSPTGINSPLHF
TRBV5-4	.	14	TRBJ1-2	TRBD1	TGTGCCAGCAGCTCCCTAGACAGGGTCTATGGCTACACCTTC	CASSSLDRVYGYTF
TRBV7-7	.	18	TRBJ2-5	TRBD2	TGTGCCAGCAGCCCCTCGGGGGCGGGGGGGCCCTTTGGGGAGACCCAGTACTTC	CASSPSGAGGPFGETQYF
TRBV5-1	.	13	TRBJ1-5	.	TGCGCCAGCAGCCCGGGGATCAATCAGCCCCAGCATTTT	CASSPGINQPQHF
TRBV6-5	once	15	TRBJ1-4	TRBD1	TGTGCCAGCAGCCCCGACAGGGGGAGGAATGAAAAACTGTTTTTT	CASSPDRGRNEKLFF
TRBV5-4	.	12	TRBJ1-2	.	TGTGCCAGCAGCCGCGACTCCTATGGCTACACCTTC	CASSRDSYGYTF
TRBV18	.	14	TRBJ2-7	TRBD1	TGTGCCAGCTCGGACGGGACAGGGGTCGACGAGCAGTACTTC	CASSDGTGVDEQYF
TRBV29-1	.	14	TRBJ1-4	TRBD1	TGCAGCGTCCGAGGGACAGGCCCCGGAGAAAAACTGTTTTTT	CSVRGTGPGEKLFF
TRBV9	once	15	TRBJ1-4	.	TGTGCCAGCAGCGTAGCGGGGTATACTAATGAAAAACTGTTTTTT	CASSVAGYTNEKLFF
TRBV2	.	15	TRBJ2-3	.	TGTGCCAGCAGTGAATGGGGCGTCGGCCCAGATACGCAGTATTTT	CASSEWGVGPDTQYF
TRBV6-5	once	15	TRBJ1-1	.	TGTGCCAGCAGTCGCTACGGGGATTGGAACACTGAAGCTTTCTTT	CASSRYGDWNTEAFF
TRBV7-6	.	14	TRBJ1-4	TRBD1	TGTGCCAGCAGCTTCGGGACAGGGACTGAAAAACTGTTTTTT	CASSFGTGTEKLFF
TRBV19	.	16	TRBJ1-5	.	TGTGCCAGTAGTGAGTTTCTAGGTAGGGGAAATCAGCCCCAGCATTTT	CASSEFLGRGNQPQHF
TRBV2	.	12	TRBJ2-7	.	TGTGCCAGCAGGGCAAGCTCCTACGAGCAGTACTTC	CASRASSYEQYF
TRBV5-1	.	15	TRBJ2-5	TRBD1	TGCGCCAGCAGCTTTGGGACAGGGGGCGAAGAGACCCAGTACTTC	CASSFGTGGEETQYF
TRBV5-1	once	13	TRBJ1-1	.	TGCGCCAGCAGCACCGACAGTCGGGGGGGAGCTTTCTTT	CASSTDSRGGAFF
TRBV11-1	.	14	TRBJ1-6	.	TGTGCCAGCAGCTTACAGGGGATAGAGTCACCCCTCCACTTT	CASSLQGIESPLHF
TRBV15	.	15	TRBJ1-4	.	TGTGCCACCGGTCAACGAGGAGGGATTAATGAAAAACTGTTTTTT	CATGQRGGINEKLFF
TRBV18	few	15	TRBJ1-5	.	TGTGCCAGCTCACCGTCAGGGTCCGGCAATCAGCCCCAGCATTTT	CASSPSGSGNQPQHF
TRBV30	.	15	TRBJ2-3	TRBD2	TGTGCCTGGACCCACCCTAGCGGGGGAACAGATACGCAGTATTTT	CAWTHPSGGTDTQYF
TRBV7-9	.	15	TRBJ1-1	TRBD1	TGTGCCAGCAGCTTACAGACAGGGGGTGCCACTGAAGCTTTCTTT	CASSLQTGGATEAFF
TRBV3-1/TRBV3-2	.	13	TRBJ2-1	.	TGTGCCAGCAGCCGAGGCGGGGTCAATGAGCAGTTCTTC	CASSRGGVNEQFF
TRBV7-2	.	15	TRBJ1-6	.	TGTGCCAGCAGCTTCCTCGGGACCAGCGGGTCACCCCTCCACTTT	CASSFLGTSGSPLHF
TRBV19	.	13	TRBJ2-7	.	TGTGCCAGTAGTATTTACGGGGTCGACGAGCAGTACTTC	CASSIYGVDEQYF
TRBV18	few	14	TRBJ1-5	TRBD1	TGTGCCAGCTCACAAGGACAGGGGGGACAGCCCCAGCATTTT	CASSQGQGGQPQHF
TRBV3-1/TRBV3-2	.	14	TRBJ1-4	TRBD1	TGTGCCAGCAGCCAAAAGGGGGCCTTAGAAAAACTGTTTTTT	CASSQKGALEKLFF
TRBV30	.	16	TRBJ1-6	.	TGTGCCTGGAGTACACGTGGGGAACGGGGTAATTCACCCCTCCACTTT	CAWSTRGERGNSPLHF
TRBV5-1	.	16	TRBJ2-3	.	TGCGCCAGCAGCTCGGGGGGGACAGCAAGCACAGATACGCAGTATTTT	CASSSGGTASTDTQYF
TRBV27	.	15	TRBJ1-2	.	TGTGCCAGCCGTTCGGGGGAGACCCCTAACTATGGCTACACCTTC	CASRSGETPNYGYTF
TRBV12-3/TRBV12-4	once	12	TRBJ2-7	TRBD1	TGTGCCAGCAAGACAGGGGGCTACGAGCAGTACTTC	CASKTGGYEQYF
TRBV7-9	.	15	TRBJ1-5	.	TGTGCCAGCAGCCCCAGCGGGCTCGAGGGGGGGGCCCAGCATTTT	CASSPSGLEGGAQHF
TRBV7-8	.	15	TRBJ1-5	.	TGTGCCAGCAGCTTAATGGGAGAGGGCAATCAGCCCCAGCATTTT	CASSLMGEGNQPQHF
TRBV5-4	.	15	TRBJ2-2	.	TGTGCCAGCAGCCCGGCCGGTGGAGGCCCCGGGGAGCTGTTTTTT	CASSPAGGGPGELFF